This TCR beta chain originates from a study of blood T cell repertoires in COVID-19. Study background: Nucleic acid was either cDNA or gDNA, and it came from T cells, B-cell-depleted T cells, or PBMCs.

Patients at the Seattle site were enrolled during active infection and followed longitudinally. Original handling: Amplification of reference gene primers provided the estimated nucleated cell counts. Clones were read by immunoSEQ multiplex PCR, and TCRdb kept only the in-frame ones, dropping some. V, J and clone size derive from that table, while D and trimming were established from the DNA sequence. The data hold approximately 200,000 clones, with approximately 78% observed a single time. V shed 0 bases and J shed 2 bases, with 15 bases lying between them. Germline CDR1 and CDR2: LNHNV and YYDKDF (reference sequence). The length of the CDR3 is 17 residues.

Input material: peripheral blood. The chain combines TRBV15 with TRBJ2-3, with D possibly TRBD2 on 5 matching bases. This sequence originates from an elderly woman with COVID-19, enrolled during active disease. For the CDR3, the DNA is TGTGCCACCAGCAGAGATTGGAGCGCGGGCCTCACAGATACGCAGTATTTT. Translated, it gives CATSRDWSAGLTDTQYF.